This T cell receptor beta chain is from a study of radiation and T cells in renal cell carcinoma. Study results and caveats: From baseline, blood top tumor clonotypes peaked at 2 weeks post-radiation. Without pretreatment biopsies, baseline tumor clonotype presence was undetermined.

The table came from immunoSEQ multiplex PCR; TCRdb's copy has only in-frame clones and leaves some out. Of tens of thousands of clones detected, around three quarters appear once; the ten largest clones hold roughly 7.4%. With respect to this clone: The antigen is not known.

Time point indicated: blood 2 weeks post-SBRT. The treatment was: 15 Gy SBRT to primary tumor, nephrectomy 4 weeks later. The sequences come from blood, collected from a patient whose treatment included radiotherapy and nephrectomy. The receptor comes from a man in his 60s with renal cell carcinoma.

CDR3 loop: CASTLTQGNTEAFF. CDR3 DNA: TGTGCCAGCACCCTGACACAGGGAAACACTGAAGCTTTCTTT. The rearrangement joins TRBV11-3 to TRBJ1-1, with TRBD1 as a possible D gene (6 bases). The V gene lost 7 bases and the J gene lost 2 bases, with 14 bases spanning the gap. This CDR3 has 14 residues. Germline V gives CDR1 SGHNT, CDR2 YENEEA.